This T cell receptor (beta chain) was captured in a study of T cell responses to AZD1222 COVID-19 vaccine. Study-level information: Pooling of second doses given at about 4 or about 12 weeks was done. Points from the study as a whole: Targeting of unmutated variant regions was reportedly seen in nearly half of spike-specific TCRs.

V lost 6 bases, J lost 4 bases, and 17 bases lay in between. The CDR3 extends over 15 amino acids. Germline CDR1 is LNHDA and CDR2 is SQIVND (reference sequence). Concerning this clone itself: Its antigen is unidentified.

Assay used: immunoSEQ multiplex PCR; TCRdb lists only in-frame clones, some missing. The data show 120,000 or so clones, 92% seen once. This sequence joins TRBV19 and TRBJ2-3; either TRBD1 or TRBD2 may fit D (5 bases each). The sample in question was peripheral blood, obtained on day 0 of AZD1222 vaccination. The sequence came from an adult in good health. CDR3 DNA: TGTGCCAGTAGGCCCCGTCCTTTGGGGGCAGATACGCAGTATTTT. This translates into CASRPRPLGADTQYF.